The clone carrying this TCR beta chain appeared many times. Its antigen is not identified. Germline CDR1 is LGHNA and CDR2 is YSLEER. CDR3 length equals 16 residues. Trimming pared 5 bases from V and 2 bases from J, leaving 17 bases between. This entry is derived from a study of CD8 T cells in ankylosing spondylitis. Study results and limitations: What seemed typical of ankylosing spondylitis blood was a TCR beta motif built from roughly eight highly homologous variants.

TCRdb re-derived calls from the 5' RACE reads in MiXCR, one entry per CDR3 protein. The table lists about 510,000 distinct CDR3 sequences, about 5% of them singletons, with roughly 3.3% in the top ten. The chain employs TRBV4-3 and TRBJ2-3; D is uncertain. Sequenced material: blood, either unsorted or a sorted T cell fraction (not recorded which). The sequence derives from a male donor with ankylosing spondylitis. CDR3 in amino acids: CASSVISAAYTDTQYF. The CDR3 DNA reads as TGCGCCAGCAGCGTGATCTCGGCGGCCTACACAGATACGCAGTATTTT.